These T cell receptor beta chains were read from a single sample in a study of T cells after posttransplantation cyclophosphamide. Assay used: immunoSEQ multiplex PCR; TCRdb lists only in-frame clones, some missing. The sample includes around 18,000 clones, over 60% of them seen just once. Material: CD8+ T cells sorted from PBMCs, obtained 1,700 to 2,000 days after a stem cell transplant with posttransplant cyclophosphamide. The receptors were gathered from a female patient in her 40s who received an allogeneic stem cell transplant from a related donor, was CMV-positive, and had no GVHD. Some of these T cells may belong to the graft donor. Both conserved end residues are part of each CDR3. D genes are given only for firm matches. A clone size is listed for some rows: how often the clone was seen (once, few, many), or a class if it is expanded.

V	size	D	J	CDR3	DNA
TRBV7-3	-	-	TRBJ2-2	CASSPTGPGELFF	TGTGCCAGCAGCCCCACGGGTCCCGGGGAGCTGTTTTTT
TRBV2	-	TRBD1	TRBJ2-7	CASSAIGTGTYEQYF	TGTGCCAGCAGTGCCATCGGGACAGGGACCTACGAGCAGTACTTC
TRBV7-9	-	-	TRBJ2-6	CASSQGLSGANVLTF	TGTGCCAGCAGCCAGGGCCTCTCTGGGGCCAACGTCCTGACTTTC
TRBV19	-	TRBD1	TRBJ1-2	CASSYRGEVEYGYTF	TGTGCCAGTAGTTACAGGGGCGAGGTCGAGTATGGCTACACCTTC
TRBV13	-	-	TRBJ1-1	CASSPVAVNTEAFF	TGTGCCAGCAGCCCGGTTGCGGTGAACACTGAAGCTTTCTTT
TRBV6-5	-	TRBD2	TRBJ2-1	CASSPIRGDQFF	TGTGCCAGCAGCCCTATCCGGGGGGATCAGTTCTTC
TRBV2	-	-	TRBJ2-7	CASSGSSYEQYF	TGTGCCAGCTCCGGGTCCTCCTACGAGCAGTACTTC
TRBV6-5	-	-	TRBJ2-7	CASSFAESYEQYF	TGTGCCAGCAGCTTTGCTGAGTCCTACGAGCAGTACTTC
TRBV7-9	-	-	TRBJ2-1	CASSLPRVLDSYNEQFF	TGTGCCAGCAGCTTGCCTAGAGTGCTAGACTCCTACAATGAGCAGTTCTTC
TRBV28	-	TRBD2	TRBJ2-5	CASSPTNRERGYF	TGTGCCAGCAGCCCGACTAACCGGGAGCGGGGGTACTTC
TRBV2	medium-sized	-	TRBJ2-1	CASRLGLYYEQFF	TGTGCCAGCAGGTTGGGACTTTACTATGAGCAGTTCTTC
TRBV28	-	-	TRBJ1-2	CASSLLQFVGGDNYGYTF	TGTGCCAGCAGTTTATTACAATTTGTGGGGGGGGATAACTATGGCTACACCTTC
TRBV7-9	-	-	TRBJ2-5	CASSSLISGVKTQYF	TGTGCCAGCAGCTCCCTGATATCAGGGGTAAAGACCCAGTACTTC
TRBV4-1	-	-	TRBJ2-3	CASSQEGPGTDTQYF	TGCGCCAGCAGCCAAGAAGGTCCGGGGACAGATACGCAGTATTTT
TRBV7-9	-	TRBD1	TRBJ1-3	CASSLGRARQGVGNTIYF	TGTGCCAGCAGCTTAGGCCGAGCCAGACAGGGGGTTGGAAACACCATATATTTT
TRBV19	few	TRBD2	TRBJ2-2	CASFPGGAYTGELFF	TGTGCCAGTTTCCCGGGAGGGGCGTACACCGGGGAGCTGTTTTTT